These T cell receptor beta chains were read from a single sample in a study of response to subunit inactivated influenza vaccine. Each CDR3 protein is one row after TCRdb ran MiXCR on the RT-PCR reads. The sample has hundreds of thousands of distinct CDR3 sequences, 20% to 25% seen once. The sequencing used PBMCs from blood, collected approximately 20 months after vaccination. Receptors originate from a man aged 50-75 years who received an inactivated influenza vaccine. Both conserved end residues are part of each CDR3. Each record gives: J gene, D gene, V gene, clone size, CDR3 protein, CDR3 DNA. A D gene is named only where the DNA matches it firmly. The size of a clone is reported for some rows only, either as once, few or many, or as a class for expanded clones.

TRBJ1-4,-,TRBV6-1,many,CASTKNQGEKLFF,TGTGCCAGCACCAAGAATCAAGGTGAAAAACTGTTTTTT
TRBJ2-2,TRBD1,TRBV27,-,CASSPRQGGTGELFF,TGTGCCAGCAGTCCGAGACAGGGCGGCACCGGGGAGCTGTTTTTT
TRBJ1-3,-,TRBV19,few,CASSSRGRNTIYF,TGTGCCAGTAGTAGCCGAGGACGAAACACCATATATTTT
TRBJ1-2,-,TRBV5-6,few,CASRPLGDNYGYTF,TGTGCCAGCAGACCCTTGGGGGACAACTATGGCTACACCTTC
TRBJ1-1,TRBD1,TRBV12-3/TRBV12-4,few,CASSPTGRLLNTEAFF,TGTGCCAGCAGTCCGACAGGGAGATTACTGAACACTGAAGCTTTCTTT
TRBJ1-5,TRBD1,TRBV6-2/TRBV6-3,many,CASSYGTGAGQPQHF,TGTGCCAGCAGTTACGGGACAGGGGCCGGTCAGCCCCAGCATTTT
TRBJ1-2,-,TRBV30,few,CAARRDGYTF,TGTGCCGCCAGGAGGGATGGCTACACCTTC
TRBJ2-7,TRBD1,TRBV5-1,few,CASSPGQGDDEQYF,TGCGCCAGCAGCCCAGGACAGGGGGACGACGAGCAGTACTTC
TRBJ2-3,-,TRBV12-3/TRBV12-4,few,CASSLVPRTDTQYF,TGTGCCAGCAGTTTAGTGCCTCGCACAGATACGCAGTATTTT
TRBJ1-2,TRBD1,TRBV12-3/TRBV12-4,-,CASSPTGIYGYTF,TGTGCCAGCAGTCCGACAGGGATCTATGGCTACACCTTC
TRBJ2-3,TRBD2,TRBV9,-,CASSVVGLAGGNPVGDTQYF,TGTGCCAGCAGCGTCGTTGGACTAGCGGGGGGGAACCCCGTAGGAGATACGCAGTATTTT